The 22 T cell receptor beta chains in this list originate from one sample, sequenced in a study of T cells after yellow fever vaccination. TCRdb redid the calling of the 5' RACE reads with MiXCR, one entry per CDR3 protein. The sample holds 40,000 to 55,000 distinct CDR3 sequences, 6.5% to 8% seen once. The source was CD8+ T cells not binding an NS4B(214-222) dextramer, sorted from PBMCs, collected 45 days after the first yellow fever vaccination. These receptor sequences come from a man aged 18-30 years who received the YFV17D yellow fever vaccine.

V and J are TRBV19 and TRBJ2-5; D is uncertain. In germline, CDR1 is LNHDA, CDR2 SQIVND (reference sequence). The CDR3 loop spans 14 amino acids. The ends were cut back, 8 bases at V and 5 bases at J, with 18 bases in the middle. CDR3 DNA sequence: TGTGCCAGTGCAGTGGGTGCCGGGCGGGAGACCCAGTACTTC. The encoded protein is CASAVGAGRETQYF.

This clonotype has a count of ten or more. The rearrangement uses TRBV7-2 and TRBJ2-7, with TRBD2 as a possible D gene (5 bases). V was clipped by 5 bases and J by 2 bases, with 10 bases between them. This CDR3 region has 13 residues. Germline V gene lookup returns CDR1 SGHTA and CDR2 FQGNSA. The CDR3 region has the DNA TGTGCCAGCAGCGCCACTAGGGCCTACGAGCAGTACTTC. Amino acids: CASSATRAYEQYF.

This clonotype was counted between two and nine times. The rearrangement joins TRBV6-5 to TRBJ2-1; the D gene is possibly TRBD1 (6 bases). CDR1 is MNHEY and CDR2 is SVGAGI in the germline V gene. The CDR3 contains 13 residues. V lost 4 bases to trimming and J lost 4 bases, with 8 bases between them. Here the CDR3 DNA reads TGTGCCAGCAGTTGGCAGGGGTACAATGAGCAGTTCTTC. This sequence encodes CASSWQGYNEQFF.

This clonotype occurred a few times. The chain links TRBV5-1 to TRBJ1-2; 8 bases align to TRBD1. V lost 4 bases and J lost 0; bases outside the gene matches: 8. This CDR3 has 16 residues. Germline values: CDR1 SGHRS, CDR2 YFSETQ. CDR3 in DNA: TGCGCCAGCAGCCTTGGACAGGGCACCCCTAACTATGGCTACACCTTC. This codes for CASSLGQGTPNYGYTF.

This clonotype occurred a few times. The rearrangement links TRBV6-5 to TRBJ2-7, with 8 bases aligning to TRBD2. This CDR3 region has 14 residues. V shed 5 bases and J 6 bases; nucleotides not matched to a gene: 9. From germline, CDR1 is MNHEY and CDR2 SVGAGI. The CDR3 DNA reads TGTGCCAGCAGTCCCGGGACTAGTAGTTCCGAGCAGTACTTC. It specifies CASSPGTSSSEQYF.

The gene calls are TRBV6-5 and TRBJ1-5; 7 bases align to TRBD1. The CDR3 has 14 residues. From germline, CDR1 is MNHEY and CDR2 SVGAGI. With 5 bases clipped from V and 5 bases from J, the junction kept 6 bases outside the gene matches. CDR3 sequence: CASSQGDSHQPQHF. The CDR3 coding sequence is TGTGCCAGCAGTCAGGGGGACAGCCATCAGCCCCAGCATTTT.

The chain is built from TRBV7-3 and TRBJ2-2; either TRBD1 or TRBD2 may supply D (6 bases each). V dropped 2 bases and J dropped 6 bases, with 25 bases sitting between them. Looked up from germline, CDR1 is SGHTA and CDR2 is FQGTGA. The CDR3 runs to 19 residues. CDR3 sequence reads: CASSLSPSGQAGGAGELFF. In DNA, the CDR3 is TGTGCCAGCAGCTTATCTCCTTCGGGACAAGCCGGGGGAGCCGGGGAGCTGTTTTTT.

This clonotype was observed many times. The chain combines TRBV18 with TRBJ2-2, with a weak D call TRBD2 (5 bases). The V end lost 3 bases, the J end lost 7 bases, and 9 bases lay between the germline ends. Looked up from germline, CDR1 is KGHSH and CDR2 is LQKENI. The CDR3 loop spans 13 amino acids. The CDR3 DNA follows: TGTGCCAGCTCACCCCCCGGGATCGGGGAGCTGTTTTTT. Encoded protein: CASSPPGIGELFF.

This clonotype was found many times. The chain has TRBV12-3 or TRBV12-4 and TRBJ2-5, with D possibly being TRBD2 (6 bases). The CDR3 sequence is 15 residues long. The germline V and J ends were trimmed by 5 bases and 1 base, with 14 bases remaining between them. CDR3 sequence (DNA): TGTGCCAGCAGTCTCCCCACCGGGGGCCAAGAGACCCAGTACTTC. Translated, it gives CASSLPTGGQETQYF.

This clonotype was detected many times. The gene calls are TRBV6-2 or TRBV6-3 and TRBJ2-7, with 9 nucleotides matching TRBD1. The CDR3 is made up of 14 amino acids. The V gene's germline CDR1 is MNHEY and CDR2 SVGEGT. After removal of 0 bases from V and 3 bases from J, the junction contained 0 bases not matched to a gene. In DNA form, the CDR3 reads TGTGCCAGCAGTTACTCGACAGGGGGCTACGAGCAGTACGTC. Translating gives CASSYSTGGYEQYV.

This clonotype was found a few times. The chain employs TRBV5-6 and TRBJ2-3; no definite D call. This CDR3 is 18 amino acids long. Between the trimmed V and J ends, which lost 3 bases and 2 bases, there was a span of 22 bases. CDR1 and CDR2 from the germline V gene are SGHDT and YYEEEE. The CDR3 bases are TGTGCCAGCAGCTACATTCTCCTTACAGCTCATGACACAGATACGCAGTATTTT. It encodes CASSYILLTAHDTDTQYF.

This clonotype was observed a few times. CDR3 nucleotide sequence: TGTGCCAGCAGTTTAGCGGGGGGCAGAACGAACACCGGGGAGCTGTTTTTT. Translating it yields CASSLAGGRTNTGELFF. The gene calls are TRBV6-2 or TRBV6-3 and TRBJ2-2; TRBD2 matches 10 bases. The V gene's germline CDR1 is MNHEY and CDR2 SVGEGT. This CDR3 has 17 residues. The V gene end was trimmed by 4 bases and the J gene end by 0 bases; junction bases not matched to a gene: 5.

This clonotype was found many times. V gene TRBV6-2 or TRBV6-3 combines with J gene TRBJ1-1; TRBD1 aligns across 12 bases. Germline-derived CDR1 and CDR2 are MNHEY and SVGEGT. Trimming took 8 bases from V and 2 from J; bases not matched to a gene: 6. There are 15 residues in the CDR3. CDR3 sequence (DNA): TGTGCCAGCGAGGGGGACAGGGGGCTTAACACTGAAGCTTTCTTT. It encodes CASEGDRGLNTEAFF.

This rearrangement joins TRBV6-5 to TRBJ2-6; maybe TRBD1 (6 bases). The CDR3 has 16 amino acids. V was clipped by 4 bases and J by 0 bases, with 10 bases between them. Germline V CDR1 and CDR2: MNHEY, SVGAGI. The CDR3 loop is CASSWTVGSGANVLTF. As DNA, the CDR3 is TGTGCCAGCAGTTGGACAGTCGGCTCTGGGGCCAACGTCCTGACTTTC.

Many counts were recorded for this clonotype. The chain couples TRBV2 to TRBJ2-7; D not resolved. Germline CDR1 SNHLY, CDR2 FYNNEI. This CDR3 is 12 amino acids long. V gave up 5 bases and J gave up 0 bases, with 5 bases separating them. CDR3 sequence: CASSSLSYEQYV. CDR3 sequence (DNA): TGTGCCAGCAGTTCCCTCTCCTACGAGCAGTACGTC.

This chain links TRBV10-3 with TRBJ2-3, with 12 bases matching TRBD2. CDR1 and CDR2 from the germline V gene are ENHRY and SYGVKD. The CDR3 runs 15 residues. J gave up 7 bases and V 8 bases, and 10 bases lay outside the gene matches. The CDR3 protein is CAIAGTSGQTNTQYF. The CDR3 DNA reads as TGTGCCATCGCAGGGACTAGCGGGCAGACGAATACGCAGTATTTT.

This clonotype was detected ten times or more. This chain joins TRBV21-1 and TRBJ2-7. TRBV21-1 is termed a pseudogene. The length of the CDR3 is 14 residues. CDR3 nucleotides: TGTGCCAGCAGCAAGGACGAGGGCTCCTACGAGCAGTACTTC. Translated, it gives CASSKDEGSYEQYF.

This clonotype was recorded at least ten times. The CDR3 is CSARAAGQNSYEQYV. As DNA, the CDR3 is TGCAGTGCTAGAGCCGCGGGACAGAACTCCTACGAGCAGTACGTC. V gene TRBV20-1 combines with J gene TRBJ2-7, with D tentatively TRBD1 (7 bases). The ends were cut back, 1 base at V and 0 bases at J, with 13 bases in the middle. Per the germline V gene, CDR1 is DFQATT and CDR2 is SNEGSKA (reference sequence). This CDR3 is built from 15 residues.

This clonotype was seen ten or more times. CDR3 DNA: TGTGCCAGCAGCTTAACAGGAACATACTACACCTTC. It encodes CASSLTGTYYTF. The rearrangement links TRBV7-8 to TRBJ1-2; a possible D gene is TRBD1 (5 bases). The germline CDR1 and CDR2 sequences are SGHVS and FQNEAQ. The V and J ends lost 2 bases and 10 bases respectively, with 11 bases between them. The CDR3 consists of 12 residues.

This clonotype was observed at least ten times. CDR3 in DNA: TGTGCCAGCGCCATCCAAAACTATAATTCACCCCTCCACTTT. This translates into CASAIQNYNSPLHF. The V call is TRBV28, the J call TRBJ1-6, with D hard to call. The CDR3 covers 14 residues. Germline CDR1 and CDR2: MDHEN and SYDVKM. V lost 8 bases, J lost 3 bases, and 11 bases lay in between.

This chain links TRBV5-6 with TRBJ2-7, with 9 bases that match TRBD1. The length of the CDR3 is 16 residues. Unmatched junction bases numbered 6, after V lost 1 base and J lost 1 base. CDR1 and CDR2 from the germline V gene are SGHDT and YYEEEE. CDR3 sequence: CASSLTGGLFSYEQYV. As DNA, the CDR3 is TGTGCCAGCAGCTTGACAGGGGGCCTTTTTTCCTACGAGCAGTACGTC.

V and J are TRBV11-2 and TRBJ2-5; TRBD1 agrees at 8 bases. The V gene end was trimmed by 5 bases and the J gene end by 5 bases; junction bases not matched to a gene: 13. Germline values: CDR1 SGHAT, CDR2 FQNNGV. This CDR3 spans 16 amino acids. The CDR3 coding sequence is TGTGCCAGCAGCAATGCCCAAAGGACAGGGAGGGAGACCCAGTACTTC. This gives the protein CASSNAQRTGRETQYF.